Described below is a single T cell receptor beta chain sequence and its context. Its target is not known. The CDR3 loop spans 18 amino acids. V dropped 2 bases and J dropped 0 bases, with 14 bases sitting between them. The germline V gene encodes CDR1 MNHEY and CDR2 SVGAGI. These data originate in a study of human T cells and chemical hapten exposure. At the level of the study: Variation in per-sample TCR yields came mainly from small pooled library volume differences.

Individual cDNA molecules (in the library) carried attached unique molecular identifiers. In TCRdb, the RACE reads were re-called with MiXCR into one record per CDR3 protein. The sample records around 330,000 distinct CDR3 sequences, approximately 5.8% being singletons. Findings and limits, study-wide: More PT1 expanded TCRs went with higher patch test scores.

Regarding time point: pre-sensitization, week 0. Regarding treatment: therapeutic diphenylcyclopropenone sensitization with weekly scalp DPC. This chain joins TRBV6-5 and TRBJ1-6; TRBD1 might be the D (5 bases). The sequence derives from a woman younger than 30 with alopecia areata. Some clones in this sample may be carry-over from other donors' samples. Material: whole blood, obtained in connection with sensitization to the hapten diphenylcyclopropenone (DPC). The DNA for the CDR3 is TGTGCCAGCAGTTACGCCGACAGCCTAAGCTCCTATAATTCACCCCTCCACTTT. Translating it yields CASSYADSLSSYNSPLHF.